The 29 T cell receptor beta chains in this list originate from one sample, sequenced in a study of T cell clonotyping in hematopoietic cell transplantation. TCRdb's table, derived via immunoSEQ multiplex PCR, lists solely in-frame clones and lacks some. The sample lists fewer than 25,000 clones, under 90% occurring once. The time point is: recipient sample about 28 days before transplant, after cytoreduction. Source: peripheral blood mononuclear cells, taken before stem cell transplant. These receptors all come from a man aged 18-30 years with biphenotypic leukemia. Some clones in this sample may be carry-over from other donors' samples.

The J gene is TRBJ1-2, the V gene TRBV5-1; 9 bases fit TRBD1. CDR1 and CDR2 from the germline V gene are SGHRS and YFSETQ. CDR3 length equals 14 residues. The junction had 10 bases not matched to a gene; V was cut back by 0 bases and J by 13 bases. CDR3 nucleotide sequence: TGCGCCAGCAGCTTGGATCCAGGACAGGGGTTTCCCACCTTC. Its protein product is CASSLDPGQGFPTF. The complete variable domain, with remaining parts taken from reference TRBV5-1 and TRBJ1-2, reads KAGVTQTPRYLIKTRGQQVTLSCSPISGHRSVSWYQQTPGQGLQFLFEYFSETQRNKGNFPGRFSGRQFSNSRSEMNVSTLELGDSALYLCASSLDPGQGFPTFGSGTRLTVV.

This chain joins TRBV9 and TRBJ1-6; TRBD1 matches at 11 bases. Trimming cost V 0 bases and J 15 bases; bases outside gene matches: 5. Germline V gives CDR1 SGDLS, CDR2 YYNGEE. This CDR3 is 14 amino acids long. The CDR3 nucleotides read TGTGCCAGCAGCGTAGAGTGGACAGGGGGCATCCTCCACTTT. Translated, it gives CASSVEWTGGILHF.

The V gene is TRBV29-1, the J gene TRBJ1-2; D perhaps matches TRBD1 (6 bases). Looked up from germline, CDR1 is SQVTM and CDR2 is ANQGSEA. Trimming left V 3 bases short and J 8 bases short, with 13 bases between. This CDR3 comprises 12 residues. This CDR3 is CSVDVGGPGYTF. The CDR3 region has the DNA TGCAGCGTTGACGTCGGGGGGCCCGGCTACACCTTC.

The V gene is TRBV5-6, the J gene TRBJ2-7, with D unresolved. The CDR3 sequence is 11 residues long. V dropped 1 base and J dropped 6 bases, with 5 bases sitting between them. Germline CDR1 is SGHDT and CDR2 is YYEEEE. CDR3 DNA: TGTGCCAGCAGCTTGTATAGCGAGCAGTACTTC. Protein product: CASSLYSEQYF.

This clone was seen a handful of times. The CDR3 here is CASSSSPDGYTDTQYF. The CDR3, as DNA: TGCGCCAGCAGCTCCTCCCCGGACGGGTACACAGATACGCAGTATTTT. This sequence joins TRBV5-1 and TRBJ2-3; D gene unclear. Germline CDR1 and CDR2: SGHRS and YFSETQ. The CDR3 contains 16 residues. V was pared by 3 bases and J by 2 bases, with 16 bases between.

The V gene is TRBV6-1, the J gene TRBJ1-4; no clear D gene. The germline V gene has CDR1 MNHNS and CDR2 SASEGT. Between the trimmed V and J ends, which lost 1 base and 7 bases, there was a span of 19 bases. The CDR3 runs to 17 residues. CDR3 DNA sequence: TGTGCCAGCAGTGAAGGTTTGGCGAAGGGATGGATTGAAAAACTGTTTTTT. This sequence encodes CASSEGLAKGWIEKLFF.

The chain links TRBV21-1 to TRBJ1-2; the table's D call, TRBD1, was not checked against the DNA. TRBV21-1 corresponds to a pseudogene. The CDR3 contains 18 residues. CDR3 nucleotide sequence: TGTGCCAGCAGCAGTTCGCGTCCGGACAGGGGAGCTAACTATGGCTACACCTTC. Protein product: CASSSSRPDRGANYGYTF.

The chain is built from TRBV4-1 and TRBJ2-2; TRBD1 matches at 9 bases. V was pared by 4 bases and J by 1 base, with 4 bases of the junction left unmatched. Germline-derived CDR1 and CDR2 are MGHRA and YSYEKL. The CDR3 spans 16 residues. CDR3 DNA sequence: TGCGCCAGCAGCCGCCCGGGACAGGGGAACACCGGGGAGCTGTTTTTT. Amino acid sequence: CASSRPGQGNTGELFF.

V and J are TRBV7-6 and TRBJ2-5; TRBD2 agrees at 12 bases. The CDR3 totals 21 residues. V shed 4 bases and J 9 bases; nucleotides not matched to a gene: 27. The germline V gene encodes CDR1 SGHVS and CDR2 FNYEAQ. CDR3 nucleotide sequence: TGTGCCAGCAGCTCTACCCCAGGGCCTAGCGGGAGGGTAACGTTAAAGAGACCCCAGTACTTC. Its protein is CASSSTPGPSGRVTLKRPQYF.

This clone was observed once. The gene calls are TRBV27 and TRBJ2-2; TRBD2 agrees at 8 bases. The CDR3 is 15 amino acids. Germline V lookup: CDR1 MNHEY, CDR2 SMNVEV (reference sequence). V lost 8 bases, J lost 7 bases, and 12 bases stayed unmatched. The CDR3 loop reads CASHWAGGRGGELFF. The CDR3 DNA follows: TGTGCCAGCCATTGGGCGGGGGGCCGGGGCGGGGAGCTGTTTTTT.

The rearrangement joins TRBV27 to TRBJ1-1; TRBD1 might be the D (6 bases). This CDR3 region has 13 residues. Germline CDR1 is MNHEY and CDR2 is SMNVEV (reference sequence). V was cut by 6 bases and J by 1 base, with 9 bases left in between. Written as DNA, the CDR3 is TGTGCCAGCAGCCGCAGGGGGAACACTGAAGCTTTCTTT. It specifies CASSRRGNTEAFF.

The J gene is TRBJ1-4, the V gene TRBV6-1, with D possibly being TRBD1 (5 bases). Germline lookup yields CDR1 MNHNS and CDR2 SASEGT. CDR3 size: 12 residues. V lost 6 bases and J lost 10, with 12 bases in between. The CDR3 DNA is TGTGCCAGCAGACTTGGGGGAACAAAACTGTTTTTT. Residues: CASRLGGTKLFF.

This chain connects TRBV29-1 to TRBJ1-2; TRBD1 might be the D (5 bases). Trimming cost V 6 bases and J 3 bases, with 17 bases left between them. This CDR3 is built from 14 residues. Germline values: CDR1 SQVTM, CDR2 ANQGSEA. CDR3 protein: CSVGRETAYYGYTF. The CDR3 DNA is TGCAGCGTCGGGAGGGAGACAGCGTACTATGGCTACACCTTC. The full variable domain, in which reference TRBV29-1 and TRBJ1-2 provide the parts outside the CDR3, is SAVISQKPSRDICQRGTSLTIQCQVDSQVTMMFWYRQQPGQSLTLIATANQGSEATYESGFVIDKFPISRPNLTFSTLTVSNMSPEDSSIYLCSVGRETAYYGYTFGSGTRLTVV.

The rearrangement uses TRBV5-1 and TRBJ1-1; tentative D call: TRBD1 (5 bases). V was trimmed by 0 bases and J by 6 bases, leaving 27 bases between them. This CDR3 is 19 amino acids long. Germline V lookup: CDR1 SGHRS, CDR2 YFSETQ. The CDR3 sequence is CASSLAWDGSTGAVAEAFF. The DNA of the CDR3 is TGCGCCAGCAGCTTGGCGTGGGACGGGAGTACTGGGGCAGTAGCTGAAGCTTTCTTT.

V is TRBV5-4 and J is TRBJ1-4; D remains ambiguous. From germline, CDR1 is SGHNT and CDR2 YYREEE (reference sequence). This CDR3 region has 17 residues. V gave up 2 bases and J gave up 0 bases, with 14 bases separating them. The CDR3 spells CASSFGPELATNEKLFF. The CDR3 DNA sequence: TGTGCCAGCAGCTTCGGGCCAGAGCTTGCAACTAATGAAAAACTGTTTTTT.

This chain uses TRBV5-1 with TRBJ2-1; 7 bases map to TRBD2. The CDR3 runs 16 residues. The germline V gene encodes CDR1 SGHRS and CDR2 YFSETQ. J lost 3 bases, V lost 0 bases, and 6 bases had no gene match. CDR3 loop: CASSLEPSGIYNEQFF. The CDR3 DNA reads TGCGCCAGCAGCTTGGAGCCTAGCGGCATCTACAATGAGCAGTTCTTC.

The V and J genes are TRBV10-3 and TRBJ1-2; TRBD1 is a possible D gene (5 bases). There are 16 residues in the CDR3. Germline V gene lookup returns CDR1 ENHRY and CDR2 SYGVKD. Trimming took 9 bases from V and 8 from J, leaving 28 bases between them. CDR3 in amino acids: CAIARSRDETLGGYTF. The CDR3 DNA reads TGTGCCATTGCGCGCTCTCGGGACGAAACATTGGGCGGCTACACCTTC.

The chain has TRBV5-4 and TRBJ1-1; TRBD1 is a possible D gene (5 bases). This CDR3 has 13 residues. Per the germline V gene, CDR1 is SGHNT and CDR2 is YYREEE (reference sequence). Trimming cost V 10 bases and J 0 bases, with 13 bases left between them. The CDR3 region has the DNA TGTGCCGGACGGGACCGAATGAACACTGAAGCTTTCTTT. It encodes CAGRDRMNTEAFF.

This clone was counted once. The chain links TRBV5-8 to TRBJ1-5, with D hard to call. V shed 4 bases and J shed 0 bases, with 14 bases lying between them. CDR3 length equals 16 residues. CDR1 SGHTS and CDR2 YDEGEE come from the germline V gene. The CDR3 spells CASSTNRGYSNQPQHF. CDR3 DNA: TGTGCCAGCAGCACCAACCGGGGTTATAGCAATCAGCCCCAGCATTTT.

This chain joins TRBV29-1 and TRBJ2-1; D gene ambiguous. The CDR3 is 13 residues long. Germline V gene data show CDR1 as SQVTM and CDR2 as ANQGSEA. V was cut by 4 bases and J by 5 bases, with 12 bases left in between. CDR3 sequence reads: CSVARTTDNEQFF. In nucleotides, the CDR3 is TGCAGCGTTGCCCGCACAACGGACAATGAGCAGTTCTTC.

CDR3 in amino acids: CASVTGPDNTEAFF. The CDR3 DNA reads TGTGCCAGCGTGACCGGGCCTGACAACACTGAAGCTTTCTTT. This rearrangement joins TRBV2 to TRBJ1-1, with no clear D. V was pared by 8 bases and J by 2 bases, with 15 bases between. Germline CDR1 reads SNHLY; CDR2 reads FYNNEI. The CDR3 covers 14 residues.

The chain recombines TRBV13 with TRBJ1-6; tentative D call: TRBD1 (5 bases). This CDR3 has 14 amino acids. The germline V gene has CDR1 PRHDT and CDR2 FYEKMQ (reference sequence). The ends were cut back, 5 bases at V and 8 bases at J, with 13 bases in the middle. CDR3 in DNA: TGTGCCAGCAGCCCCGGAGGGGAGGATTCACCCCTCCACTTT. Translating gives CASSPGGEDSPLHF.

The chain links TRBV6-5 to TRBJ1-5; no definite D call. Germline assignment: CDR1 MNHEY and CDR2 SVGAGI. V shed 5 bases and J shed 7 bases, with 12 bases lying between them. CDR3 length: 13 amino acids. The CDR3: CASSLGFQQPQHF. The DNA of the CDR3 is TGTGCCAGCAGTCTTGGGTTTCAACAGCCCCAGCATTTT.

The chain is built from TRBV7-3 and TRBJ1-1; the D is unclear. The V end lost 5 bases, the J end lost 4 bases, and 11 bases lay between the germline ends. Per germline, CDR1 SGHTA and CDR2 FQGTGA. There are 13 residues in the CDR3. CDR3 in amino acids: CASSVDEGTEAFF. The CDR3, as DNA: TGTGCCAGCAGCGTGGACGAGGGCACTGAAGCTTTCTTT.

In this sample, this clone turned up once. The chain combines TRBV15 with TRBJ1-5, with D possibly being TRBD1 (6 bases). Trimming removed 6 bases at V and 5 bases at J, with 11 bases between. Per the germline V gene, CDR1 is LNHNV and CDR2 is YYDKDF (reference sequence). This CDR3 is 13 amino acids long. This CDR3 reads CATRQGTDQPQHF. The CDR3 DNA reads TGTGCCACCAGACAGGGTACCGATCAGCCCCAGCATTTT.

V usage is TRBV18 and J usage is TRBJ1-4; D is uncertain. Germline V gene lookup returns CDR1 KGHSH and CDR2 LQKENI. With 3 bases removed from V and 0 bases from J, the gap between germline ends came to 8 bases. This CDR3 has 15 amino acids. The chain's CDR3 is CASSPGLATNEKLFF. CDR3 coding DNA: TGTGCCAGCTCACCCGGCCTTGCAACTAATGAAAAACTGTTTTTT.

The chain carries TRBV4-1 and TRBJ2-7; D not certain. This CDR3 is 12 amino acids long. The V gene's germline CDR1 is MGHRA and CDR2 YSYEKL. Trimming removed 0 bases at V and 2 bases at J, with 2 bases between. Here the CDR3 reads CASSQDPYEQYF. The CDR3 nucleotides are TGCGCCAGCAGCCAAGATCCCTACGAGCAGTACTTC.

The V call is TRBV7-2, the J call TRBJ1-1; 10 bases are shared with TRBD1. Germline lookup yields CDR1 SGHTA and CDR2 FQGNSA. V lost 2 bases and J lost 5; bases outside the gene matches: 2. The CDR3 is 14 amino acids. CDR3 protein: CASSLWDRGTEAFF. DNA of the CDR3: TGTGCCAGCAGCTTATGGGACAGGGGAACTGAAGCTTTCTTT.

CDR3 in amino acids: CASSHPKPVSALRSTGTIYF. DNA for the CDR3: TGCGCCAGCAGCCATCCAAAGCCGGTATCCGCTCTCCGTTCGACGGGCACCATATATTTT. The rearrangement uses TRBV4-1 and TRBJ1-3; no clear D. The germline V and J ends were trimmed by 3 bases and 9 bases, with 33 bases remaining between them. The CDR3 has 20 amino acids. The germline V gene encodes CDR1 MGHRA and CDR2 YSYEKL.